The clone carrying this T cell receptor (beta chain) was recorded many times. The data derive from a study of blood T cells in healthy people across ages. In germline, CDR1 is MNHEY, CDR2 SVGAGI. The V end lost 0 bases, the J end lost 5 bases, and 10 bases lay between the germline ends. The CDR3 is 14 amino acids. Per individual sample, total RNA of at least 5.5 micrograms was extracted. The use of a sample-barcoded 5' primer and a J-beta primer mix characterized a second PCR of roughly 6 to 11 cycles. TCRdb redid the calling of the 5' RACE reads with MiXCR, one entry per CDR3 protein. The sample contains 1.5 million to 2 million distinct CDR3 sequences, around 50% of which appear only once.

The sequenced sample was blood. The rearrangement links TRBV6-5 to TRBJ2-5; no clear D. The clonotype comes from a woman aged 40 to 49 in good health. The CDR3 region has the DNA TGTGCCAGCAGTTACTCCGCAGGTGGGGAGACCCAGTACTTC. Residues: CASSYSAGGETQYF.